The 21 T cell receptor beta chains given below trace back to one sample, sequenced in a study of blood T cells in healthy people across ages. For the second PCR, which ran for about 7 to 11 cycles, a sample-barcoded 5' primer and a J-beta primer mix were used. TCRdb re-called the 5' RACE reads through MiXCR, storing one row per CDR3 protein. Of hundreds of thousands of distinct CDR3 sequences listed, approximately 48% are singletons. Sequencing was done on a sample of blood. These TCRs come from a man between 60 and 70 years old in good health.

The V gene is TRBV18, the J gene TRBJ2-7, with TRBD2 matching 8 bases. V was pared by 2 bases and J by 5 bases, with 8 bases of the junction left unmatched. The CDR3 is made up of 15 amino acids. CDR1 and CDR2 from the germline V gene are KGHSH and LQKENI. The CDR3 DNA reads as TGTGCCAGCTCACCAAATAGCGGGGAGATGAACGAGCAGTACTTC. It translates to CASSPNSGEMNEQYF.

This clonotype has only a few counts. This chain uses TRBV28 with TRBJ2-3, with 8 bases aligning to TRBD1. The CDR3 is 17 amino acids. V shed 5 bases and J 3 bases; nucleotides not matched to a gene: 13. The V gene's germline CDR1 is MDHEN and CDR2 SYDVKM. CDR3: CASSLLPGGRTTDTQYF. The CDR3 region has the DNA TGTGCCAGCAGTCTCCTCCCAGGGGGCCGTACGACAGATACGCAGTATTTT.

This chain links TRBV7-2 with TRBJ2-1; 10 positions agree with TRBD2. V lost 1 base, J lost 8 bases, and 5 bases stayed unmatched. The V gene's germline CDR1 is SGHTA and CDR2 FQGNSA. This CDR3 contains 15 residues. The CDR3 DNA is TGTGCCAGCAGCTTAGGAGCGGGGGGGCCGTATGAGCAGTTCTTC. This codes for CASSLGAGGPYEQFF.

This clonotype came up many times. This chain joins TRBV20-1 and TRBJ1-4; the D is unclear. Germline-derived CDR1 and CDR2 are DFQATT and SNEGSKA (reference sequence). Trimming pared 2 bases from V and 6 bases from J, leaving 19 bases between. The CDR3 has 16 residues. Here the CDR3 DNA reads TGCAGTGCTAGACCCCGGGGAGCCGCCCAAGATGAAAAACTGTTTTTT. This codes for CSARPRGAAQDEKLFF.

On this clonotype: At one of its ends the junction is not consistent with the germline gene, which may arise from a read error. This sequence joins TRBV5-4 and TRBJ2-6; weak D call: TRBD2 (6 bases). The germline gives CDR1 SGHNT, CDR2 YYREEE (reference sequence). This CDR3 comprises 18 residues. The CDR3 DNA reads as TGTGCCAGCAGGGTCAGCGGCGGGACCCTCTCTAGGGCCAACGTCCTGACTTTC. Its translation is CASRVSGGTLSRANVLTF.

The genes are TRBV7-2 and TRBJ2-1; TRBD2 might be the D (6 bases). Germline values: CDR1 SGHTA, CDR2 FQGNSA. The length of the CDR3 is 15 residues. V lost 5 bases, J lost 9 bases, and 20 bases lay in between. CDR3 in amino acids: CASSPTSVGVGEQFF. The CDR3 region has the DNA TGTGCCAGCAGCCCGACTAGTGTGGGGGTGGGTGAGCAGTTCTTC. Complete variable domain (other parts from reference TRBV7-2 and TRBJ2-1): GAGVSQSPSNKVTEKGKDVELRCDPISGHTALYWYRQSLGQGLEFLIYFQGNSAPDKSGLPSDRFSAERTGGSVSTLTIQRTQQEDSAVYLCASSPTSVGVGEQFFGPGTRLTVL.

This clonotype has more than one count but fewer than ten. CDR3 coding DNA: TGCGCCAGCAGCTTGGGACAACCCGGCCTGGAGACCCAGTACTTC. It yields the protein CASSLGQPGLETQYF. The rearrangement joins TRBV5-1 to TRBJ2-5; D gene uncertain. The CDR3 extends over 15 amino acids. V was trimmed by 0 bases and J by 5 bases, leaving 14 bases between them. The germline gives CDR1 SGHRS, CDR2 YFSETQ.

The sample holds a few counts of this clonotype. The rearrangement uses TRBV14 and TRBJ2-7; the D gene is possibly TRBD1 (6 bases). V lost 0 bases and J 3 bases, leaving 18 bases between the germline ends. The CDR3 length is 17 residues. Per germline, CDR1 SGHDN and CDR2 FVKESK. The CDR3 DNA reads TGTGCCAGCAGCCAAGAACAGGGCCATAGGGTCGTCTACGAGCAGTACTTC. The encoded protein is CASSQEQGHRVVYEQYF.

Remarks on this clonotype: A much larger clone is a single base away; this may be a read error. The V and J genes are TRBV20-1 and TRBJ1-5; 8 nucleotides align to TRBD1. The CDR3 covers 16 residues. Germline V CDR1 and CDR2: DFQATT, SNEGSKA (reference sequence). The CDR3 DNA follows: TGCAGTGCCCGAAATTATGCGGACAGGGTTTTTCGGCCCCGGCATTTT. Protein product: CSARNYADRVFRPRHF.

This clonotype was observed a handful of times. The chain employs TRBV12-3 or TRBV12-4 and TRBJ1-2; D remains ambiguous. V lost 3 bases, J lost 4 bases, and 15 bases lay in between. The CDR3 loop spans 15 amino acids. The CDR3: CASSFGRRPRYGYTF. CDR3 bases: TGTGCCAGCAGTTTTGGCCGAAGGCCCCGCTATGGCTACACCTTC.

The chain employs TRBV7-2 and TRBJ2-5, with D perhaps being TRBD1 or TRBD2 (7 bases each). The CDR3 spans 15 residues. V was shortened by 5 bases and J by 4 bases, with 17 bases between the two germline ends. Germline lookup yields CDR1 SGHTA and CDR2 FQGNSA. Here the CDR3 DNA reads TGTGCCAGCAGCAGCCCCAGGGGGGGTCGAGAGACCCAGTACTTC. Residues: CASSSPRGGRETQYF.

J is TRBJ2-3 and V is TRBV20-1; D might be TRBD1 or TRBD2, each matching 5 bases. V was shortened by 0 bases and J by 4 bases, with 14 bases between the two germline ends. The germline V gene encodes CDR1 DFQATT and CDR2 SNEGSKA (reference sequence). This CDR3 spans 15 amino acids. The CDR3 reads CSARDRPGHSDTQYF. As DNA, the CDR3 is TGCAGTGCTAGAGATAGGCCGGGGCACTCAGATACGCAGTATTTT.

In DNA form, the CDR3 reads TGTGCCAGCAGTTCTTCCGGGACAGGGGCTCAAGAGACCCAGTACTTC. Amino acid sequence: CASSSSGTGAQETQYF. V is TRBV12-3 or TRBV12-4 and J is TRBJ2-5; 10 bases align to TRBD1. Trimming at V came to 4 bases and at J to 2 bases, leaving 7 bases not matched to a gene. The CDR3 covers 16 residues.

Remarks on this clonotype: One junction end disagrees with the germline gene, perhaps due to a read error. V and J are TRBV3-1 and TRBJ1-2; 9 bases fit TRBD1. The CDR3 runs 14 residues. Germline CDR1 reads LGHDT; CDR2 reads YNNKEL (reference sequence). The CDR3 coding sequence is TGTGCCAGCAGCAGAGGGACAGGGATTTATGGCCACACCTTC. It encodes CASSRGTGIYGHTF.

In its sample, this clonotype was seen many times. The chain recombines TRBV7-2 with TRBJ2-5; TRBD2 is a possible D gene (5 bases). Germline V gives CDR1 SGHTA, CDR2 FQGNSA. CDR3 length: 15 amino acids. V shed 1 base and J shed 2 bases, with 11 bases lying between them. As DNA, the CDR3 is TGTGCCAGCAGCTTAGTTTGGCTAGCTCAAGAGACCCAGTACTTC. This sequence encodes CASSLVWLAQETQYF.

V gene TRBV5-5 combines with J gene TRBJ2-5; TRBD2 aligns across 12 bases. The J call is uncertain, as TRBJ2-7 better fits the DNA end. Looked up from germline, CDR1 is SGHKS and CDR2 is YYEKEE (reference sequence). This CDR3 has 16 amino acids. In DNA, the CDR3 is TGTGCCAGCACCCCTTTTCCTAGCGGGGGGGCCAACGAGCAGTACTTC. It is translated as CASTPFPSGGANEQYF.

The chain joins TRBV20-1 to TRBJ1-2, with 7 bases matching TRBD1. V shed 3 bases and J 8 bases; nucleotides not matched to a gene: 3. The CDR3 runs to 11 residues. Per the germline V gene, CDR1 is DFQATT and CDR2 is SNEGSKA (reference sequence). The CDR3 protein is CSASLGGGYTF. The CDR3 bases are TGCAGTGCTAGTCTAGGGGGCGGCTACACCTTC.

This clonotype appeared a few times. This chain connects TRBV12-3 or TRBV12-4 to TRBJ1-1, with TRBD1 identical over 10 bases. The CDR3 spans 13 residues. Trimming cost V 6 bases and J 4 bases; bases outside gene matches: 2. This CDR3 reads CASSWTGGTEAFF. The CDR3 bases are TGTGCCAGCAGCTGGACAGGGGGCACTGAAGCTTTCTTT.

The CDR3 sequence is CASNSAPGREETQYF. CDR3 in DNA: TGTGCCAGCAATAGTGCCCCGGGACGGGAAGAGACCCAGTACTTC. The chain carries TRBV12-3 or TRBV12-4 and TRBJ2-5; D is perhaps TRBD1 or TRBD2 (5 bases each). This CDR3 spans 15 amino acids. V lost 7 bases to trimming and J lost 3 bases, with 18 bases between them.

CDR3 loop: CASSFTSGCEPQYF. Here the CDR3 DNA reads TGTGCCAGCAGCTTTACTAGCGGGTGTGAACCCCAGTACTTC. This rearrangement joins TRBV7-9 to TRBJ2-4; 9 bases match TRBD2. The ends lost 3 bases at V and 13 bases at J; junction bases unmatched: 10. CDR3 size: 14 residues. Germline V gene lookup returns CDR1 SEHNR and CDR2 FQNEAQ (reference sequence).

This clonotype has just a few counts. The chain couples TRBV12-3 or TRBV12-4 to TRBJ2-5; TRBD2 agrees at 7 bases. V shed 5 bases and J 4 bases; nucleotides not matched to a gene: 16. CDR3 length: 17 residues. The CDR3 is CASSPRGGLAERETQYF. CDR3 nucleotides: TGTGCCAGCAGTCCCCGGGGAGGGCTAGCGGAGCGAGAGACCCAGTACTTC.